This T cell receptor (beta chain) was sequenced in a study of graft-versus-host responses after intestinal transplantation. Concerning this clone itself: As yet, its antigen is unknown.

Clones were read by immunoSEQ multiplex PCR, and TCRdb kept only the in-frame ones, dropping some. The sample holds approximately 86,000 clones, 91% seen once. The CDR3 is made up of 15 amino acids. With V trimmed by 11 bases and J by 3 bases, 13 bases remained unmatched. Germline CDR1 is LNHDA and CDR2 is SQIVND (reference sequence). This clonotype was sampled from a human donor who received an intestinal transplant. The chain links TRBV19 to TRBJ1-1; 9 nucleotides align to TRBD1. Source: unstimulated CD4+ T cells sorted from spleen or lymph node cells, taken before intestinal transplant. The CDR3 bases are TGTGCCGGATTACTGACAGGGGGATCGGACACTGAAGCTTTCTTT. Protein product: CAGLLTGGSDTEAFF.